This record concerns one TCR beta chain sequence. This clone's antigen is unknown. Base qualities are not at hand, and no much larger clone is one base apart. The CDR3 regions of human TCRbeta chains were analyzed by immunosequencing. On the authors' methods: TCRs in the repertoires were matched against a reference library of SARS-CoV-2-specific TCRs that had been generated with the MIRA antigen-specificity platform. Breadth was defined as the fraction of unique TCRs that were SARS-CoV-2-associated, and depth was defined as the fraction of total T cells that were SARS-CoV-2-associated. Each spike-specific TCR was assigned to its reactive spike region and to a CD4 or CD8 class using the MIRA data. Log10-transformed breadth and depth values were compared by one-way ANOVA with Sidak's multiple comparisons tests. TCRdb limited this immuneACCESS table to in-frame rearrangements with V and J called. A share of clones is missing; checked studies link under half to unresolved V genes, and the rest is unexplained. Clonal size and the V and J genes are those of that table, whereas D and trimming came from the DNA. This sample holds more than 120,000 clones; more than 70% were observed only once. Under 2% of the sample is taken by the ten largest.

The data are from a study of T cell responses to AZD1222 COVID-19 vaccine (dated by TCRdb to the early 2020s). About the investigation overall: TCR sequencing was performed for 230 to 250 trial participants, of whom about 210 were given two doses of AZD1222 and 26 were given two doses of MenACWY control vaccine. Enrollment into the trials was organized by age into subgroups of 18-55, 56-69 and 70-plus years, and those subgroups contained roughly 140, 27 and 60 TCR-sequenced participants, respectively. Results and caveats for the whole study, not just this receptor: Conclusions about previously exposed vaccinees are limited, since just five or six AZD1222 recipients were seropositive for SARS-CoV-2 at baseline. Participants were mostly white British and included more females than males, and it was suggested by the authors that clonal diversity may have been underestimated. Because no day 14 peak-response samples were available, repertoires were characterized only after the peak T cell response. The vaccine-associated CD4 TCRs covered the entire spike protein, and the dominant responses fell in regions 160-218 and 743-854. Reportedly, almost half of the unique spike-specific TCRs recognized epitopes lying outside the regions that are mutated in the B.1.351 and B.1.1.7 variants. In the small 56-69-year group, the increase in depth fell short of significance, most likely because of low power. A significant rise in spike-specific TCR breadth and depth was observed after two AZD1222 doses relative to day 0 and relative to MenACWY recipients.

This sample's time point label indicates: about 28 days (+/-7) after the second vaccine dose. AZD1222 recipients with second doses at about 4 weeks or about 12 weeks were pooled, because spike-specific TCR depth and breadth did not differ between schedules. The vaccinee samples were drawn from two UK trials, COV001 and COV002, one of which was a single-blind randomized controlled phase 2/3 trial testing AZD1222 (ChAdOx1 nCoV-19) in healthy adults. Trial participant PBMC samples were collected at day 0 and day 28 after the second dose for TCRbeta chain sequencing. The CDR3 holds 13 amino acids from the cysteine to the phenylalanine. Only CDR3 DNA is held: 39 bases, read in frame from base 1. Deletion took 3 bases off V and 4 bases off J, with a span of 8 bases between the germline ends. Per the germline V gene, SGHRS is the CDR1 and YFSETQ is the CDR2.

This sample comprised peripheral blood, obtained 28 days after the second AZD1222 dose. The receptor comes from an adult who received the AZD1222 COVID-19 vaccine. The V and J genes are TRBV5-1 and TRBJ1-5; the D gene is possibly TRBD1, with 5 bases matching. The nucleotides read TGCGCCAGCAGCTATGACAGAAATCAGCCCCAGCATTTT. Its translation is CASSYDRNQPQHF.